These 24 T cell receptor beta chains originate from one sample sequenced in a study of T cell responses to AZD1222 COVID-19 vaccine. Measured with immunoSEQ multiplex PCR; TCRdb has only the in-frame clones, and not every one. The repertoire includes about 150,000 clones, 85% to 90% of them detected once, and 6% to 8% sits in the top ten. The sample in question was peripheral blood, obtained on day 0 of AZD1222 vaccination. Every receptor here comes from an adult in good health.

V and J are TRBV7-3 and TRBJ2-2; no definite D call. This CDR3 is 13 amino acids long. In germline, CDR1 is SGHTA, CDR2 FQGTGA. Trimming removed 2 bases at V and 7 bases at J, with 8 bases between. The CDR3 DNA is TGTGCCAGCAGCTTATTAGGGATCGGGGAGCTGTTTTTT. Amino acids: CASSLLGIGELFF.

This sequence joins TRBV5-1 and TRBJ1-1, with D possibly TRBD1 on 5 matching bases. The CDR3 consists of 15 residues. V dropped 4 bases and J dropped 4 bases, with 17 bases sitting between them. CDR1 is SGHRS and CDR2 is YFSETQ in the germline V gene. CDR3 loop: CASSPGALGGTEAFF. DNA for the CDR3: TGCGCCAGCAGCCCCGGGGCGTTGGGGGGCACTGAAGCTTTCTTT.

This clone came up a few times. V and J are TRBV28 and TRBJ1-2, with D tentatively TRBD1 (5 bases). From germline, CDR1 is MDHEN and CDR2 SYDVKM. The V and J ends lost 3 bases and 7 bases respectively, with 15 bases between them. The CDR3 loop spans 14 amino acids. CDR3 sequence reads: CASSFQGRSAGYTF. CDR3 in DNA: TGTGCCAGCAGTTTTCAGGGTCGATCGGCTGGCTACACCTTC.

The chain links TRBV5-1 to TRBJ2-5; TRBD2 matches 14 bases. The CDR3 has 15 amino acids. Trimming cost V 3 bases and J 4 bases; bases outside gene matches: 2. Germline V gives CDR1 SGHRS, CDR2 YFSETQ. The CDR3 loop reads CASSSGTSGGETQYF. In DNA form, the CDR3 reads TGCGCCAGCAGCTCCGGGACTAGCGGGGGAGAGACCCAGTACTTC.

This clone occurred a few times. This chain uses TRBV7-9 with TRBJ2-3; the D gene is possibly TRBD2 (6 bases). CDR3 length: 15 amino acids. V was shortened by 2 bases and J by 3 bases, with 12 bases between the two germline ends. Per the germline V gene, CDR1 is SEHNR and CDR2 is FQNEAQ (reference sequence). In nucleotides, the CDR3 is TGTGCCAGCAGCTTACGGGGGTATGCGACAGATACGCAGTATTTT. It specifies CASSLRGYATDTQYF.

The chain carries TRBV6-2 or TRBV6-3 and TRBJ2-7, with 10 nucleotides matching TRBD2. The germline V gene has CDR1 MNHEY and CDR2 SVGEGT. J lost 0 bases, V lost 2 bases, and 13 bases had no gene match. This CDR3 is built from 19 residues. CDR3 nucleotides: TGTGCCAGCAGTTACCCTCCCCTAGCGGGGGAAAGGCGCTCCTACGAGCAGTACTTC. Residues: CASSYPPLAGERRSYEQYF.

The chain recombines TRBV5-1 with TRBJ1-2, with D possibly TRBD1 on 6 matching bases. The V and J ends lost 0 bases and 4 bases respectively, with 19 bases between them. The CDR3 runs 17 residues. The germline V gene has CDR1 SGHRS and CDR2 YFSETQ. This chain's CDR3 is CASSLEFGGRGGYGYTF. The DNA of the CDR3 is TGCGCCAGCAGCTTGGAGTTCGGGGGCCGCGGTGGCTATGGCTACACCTTC. Looking up the rest from reference TRBV5-1 and TRBJ1-2 gives the full variable domain: KAGVTQTPRYLIKTRGQQVTLSCSPISGHRSVSWYQQTPGQGLQFLFEYFSETQRNKGNFPGRFSGRQFSNSRSEMNVSTLELGDSALYLCASSLEFGGRGGYGYTFGSGTRLTVV.

Only a few counts were recorded for this clone. The chain joins TRBV6-2 or TRBV6-3 to TRBJ2-3, with 9 bases aligning to TRBD2. The germline gives CDR1 MNHEY, CDR2 SVGEGT. Germline trimming cut 0 bases from V and 9 bases from J; bases unmatched to any gene: 4. The CDR3 is 14 amino acids. CDR3 in DNA: TGTGCCAGCAGTTACTCAGCGGGGGGTTTCACGCAGTATTTT. Translated: CASSYSAGGFTQYF.

This rearrangement joins TRBV5-6 to TRBJ1-2; D gene unclear. The CDR3 is 15 residues long. Deletions cut 5 bases from V and 2 bases from J, with 16 bases between. The germline gives CDR1 SGHDT, CDR2 YYEEEE. This CDR3 reads CASSSEDETNYGYTF. For the CDR3, the DNA is TGTGCCAGCAGTTCCGAGGACGAGACCAACTATGGCTACACCTTC.

J is TRBJ1-1 and V is TRBV30; D unclear. CDR3 size: 13 residues. Germline CDR1 and CDR2: GTSNPN and SVGIG (reference sequence). V was pared by 4 bases and J by 5 bases, with 14 bases between. The CDR3 DNA reads as TGTGCCTGGATACGGGCCCGAGGGACTGAAGCTTTCTTT. Its translation: CAWIRARGTEAFF.

This sequence joins TRBV6-5 and TRBJ2-7; tentatively, D is TRBD1 or TRBD2 (5 bases each). The germline CDR1 and CDR2 sequences are MNHEY and SVGAGI. Trimming pared 6 bases from V and 6 bases from J, leaving 21 bases between. This CDR3 region has 15 residues. The CDR3 sequence: CASRNPYGARVEQYF. Written as DNA, the CDR3 is TGTGCCAGCAGGAACCCCTACGGGGCCCGAGTCGAGCAGTACTTC.

The gene calls are TRBV9 and TRBJ2-5; 8 bases are a match to TRBD2. Germline V gives CDR1 SGDLS, CDR2 YYNGEE. The CDR3 covers 14 residues. V shed 0 bases, J shed 5 bases, and the junction held 3 bases outside the gene matches. The CDR3 DNA follows: TGTGCCAGCAGCGTAGTAGCGGGATCGGAGACCCAGTACTTC. It specifies CASSVVAGSETQYF.

The genes are TRBV9 and TRBJ2-7; D is perhaps TRBD2 (7 bases). Deletions cut 0 bases from V and 4 bases from J, with 14 bases between. There are 15 residues in the CDR3. Germline lookup yields CDR1 SGDLS and CDR2 YYNGEE. The CDR3 spells CASSVEGGPTYEQYF. DNA for the CDR3: TGTGCCAGCAGCGTAGAGGGGGGGCCTACGTACGAGCAGTACTTC.

The chain employs TRBV11-3 and TRBJ2-2; TRBD1 agrees at 8 bases. V lost 1 base and J lost 1; bases outside the gene matches: 5. This CDR3 is 17 amino acids long. The germline CDR1 and CDR2 sequences are SGHNT and YENEEA. CDR3 sequence reads: CASSLAWGTGNTGELFF. The CDR3 coding sequence is TGTGCCAGCAGCTTAGCGTGGGGGACAGGGAACACCGGGGAGCTGTTTTTT.

CDR3 in DNA: TGTGCCACCAGTGATCCGTCGGGGGGCTACGAGCAGTACTTC. Its protein is CATSDPSGGYEQYF. This chain connects TRBV24-1 to TRBJ2-7; TRBD2 matches 7 bases. V shed 3 bases, J shed 3 bases, and the junction held 4 bases outside the gene matches. The CDR3 is 14 residues long. The V gene's germline CDR1 is KGHDR and CDR2 SFDVKD.

The V and J genes are TRBV5-4 and TRBJ1-6; tentative D call: TRBD1 (5 bases). This CDR3 has 16 residues. Trimming shortened V by 0 bases and J by 6 bases, and 13 bases separated the two germline ends. Germline CDR1 and CDR2: SGHNT and YYREEE (reference sequence). The CDR3 sequence: CASSLELGVGNSPLHF. CDR3 DNA sequence: TGTGCCAGCAGCTTGGAGTTGGGGGTTGGTAATTCACCCCTCCACTTT.

This clone showed up just once. The V and J genes are TRBV6-5 and TRBJ1-1; 12 bases line up with TRBD1. Germline CDR1 MNHEY, CDR2 SVGAGI. This CDR3 contains 14 residues. Unmatched junction bases numbered 12, after V lost 8 bases and J lost 11 bases. The CDR3 nucleotides read TGTGCCAGCTCACCGGGGGACAGGGGGCTTTCTGCTTTCTTT. It encodes CASSPGDRGLSAFF.

The rearrangement uses TRBV7-2 and TRBJ1-2; TRBD1 matches at 9 bases. The germline V gene encodes CDR1 SGHTA and CDR2 FQGNSA. The length of the CDR3 is 17 residues. V was clipped by 5 bases and J by 0 bases; unmatched bases: 10. CDR3 nucleotide sequence: TGTGCCAGCAGCGGTAGGGGACAGGGACGAGCTAACTATGGCTACACCTTC. Encoded protein: CASSGRGQGRANYGYTF.

This clone has a handful of counts. Other DNA sequences of this sample code for an identical CDR3. The V gene is TRBV12-3 or TRBV12-4, the J gene TRBJ2-7, with no clear D. With 2 bases removed from V and 3 bases from J, the gap between germline ends came to 2 bases. This CDR3 has 11 residues. CDR3: CASSLNYEQYF. The DNA for the CDR3 is TGTGCCAGCAGTTTAAACTACGAGCAGTACTTC.

CDR3 nucleotides: TGTGCCTGGAGTGAGGATAAGGGCGACAATGAAAAACTGTTTTTT. This codes for CAWSEDKGDNEKLFF. J is TRBJ1-4 and V is TRBV30; D unclear. CDR1 and CDR2 (germline): GTSNPN, SVGIG (reference sequence). The CDR3 contains 15 residues. V lost 1 base to trimming and J lost 5 bases, with 14 bases between them.

The rearrangement uses TRBV29-1 and TRBJ1-2; D is uncertain. The germline gives CDR1 SQVTM, CDR2 ANQGSEA. Trimming stripped 5 bases from V and 8 bases from J, with 12 bases between. The CDR3 runs to 11 residues. The CDR3 sequence is CSVRGSNGYTF. Written as DNA, the CDR3 is TGCAGCGTTAGAGGCAGCAACGGCTACACCTTC.

J is TRBJ1-1 and V is TRBV16; 7 positions agree with TRBD1. The CDR3 extends over 15 amino acids. CDR1 and CDR2 (germline): KGHSY, FQNENV. The ends lost 0 bases at V and 6 bases at J; junction bases unmatched: 7. The CDR3 DNA reads as TGTGCCAGCAGCCAATCTCAACAGGGGATTGCTGAAGCTTTCTTT. It encodes CASSQSQQGIAEAFF.

This chain links TRBV6-5 with TRBJ2-3; no clear D gene. Germline V gene data show CDR1 as MNHEY and CDR2 as SVGAGI. Trimming took 0 bases from V and 2 from J, leaving 12 bases between them. This CDR3 is built from 16 residues. The DNA of the CDR3 is TGTGCCAGCAGTTACTCCGGCCGTACGTTCACAGATACGCAGTATTTT. This sequence encodes CASSYSGRTFTDTQYF.

CDR3 coding DNA: TGTGCCAGCAGTTACGTAGCTTTCGCGAACACTGAAGCTTTCTTT. This encodes CASSYVAFANTEAFF. The rearrangement links TRBV6-5 to TRBJ1-1; D is unresolved. The V gene lost 2 bases and the J gene lost 1 base, with 11 bases spanning the gap. The CDR3 covers 15 residues. The germline gives CDR1 MNHEY, CDR2 SVGAGI.